Described below is a single T cell receptor beta chain sequence and its context. The target antigen is unknown. Replicate PCRs from sorted subsets contained approximately 190 ng DNA, which is tens of thousands of T cell genomes. Profiling relied on immunoSEQ multiplex PCR, and the TCRdb table lists in-frame clones only, not all of them. The repertoire holds about 2 million clones, with roughly 94% as singletons. The source of the sample is a study of shared clonotypes between healthy human individuals. Looking at the study overall: The donor group consisted of two women and a few men, aged 18 to 49. CD8 memory received one plate per donor, CD8 naive two, CD4 memory three and CD4 naive three.

This CDR3 is 16 amino acids long. The junction had 6 bases not matched to a gene; V was cut back by 4 bases and J by 0 bases. Germline-derived CDR1 and CDR2 are SGHRS and YFSETQ. Overall study findings and caveats: There were few donors, and this limited the genetic and exposure-history diversity represented.

This TCR was recovered from a man between 18 and 35 years old in good health. This chain connects TRBV5-1 to TRBJ2-4, with TRBD1 matching 8 bases. The material sequenced was naive CD4+ T cells sorted from blood. Stated subset: CD45RA+ positively selected. The chain's CDR3 is CASSQGQELAKNIQYF. The CDR3 bases are TGCGCCAGCAGCCAGGGACAGGAACTAGCCAAAAACATTCAGTACTTC.